The 32 T cell receptor beta chains below come from one sample, sequenced in a study of T cells in Graves' hyperthyroidism and ophthalmopathy. The investigators amplified TCR beta CDR3 regions from RNA transcripts. An initial round of RT-PCR targeting the TCR CDR3 relied on the HTBI primer set. Via MiXCR, TCRdb re-called the multiplex PCR reads, giving one row per CDR3 protein. The sample has about 580,000 distinct CDR3 sequences; approximately 14% are singletons. The sample comprised blood. These receptors all stem from a woman aged 25 to 39 with Graves' hyperthyroidism that later progressed to Graves' ophthalmopathy.

This clonotype was seen many times. This chain links TRBV11-2 with TRBJ2-5, with D perhaps TRBD1 or TRBD2 (5 bases each). The CDR3 spans 13 residues. CDR1 is SGHAT and CDR2 is FQNNGV in the germline V gene. The germline V and J ends were trimmed by 7 bases and 2 bases, with 11 bases remaining between them. The CDR3 sequence: CASTMGPQETQYF. CDR3 in DNA: TGTGCCAGCACCATGGGACCACAAGAGACCCAGTACTTC. The full variable domain, in which reference TRBV11-2 and TRBJ2-5 provide the parts outside the CDR3, is EAGVAQSPRYKIIEKRQSVAFWCNPISGHATLYWYQQILGQGPKLLIQFQNNGVVDDSQLPKDRFSAERLKGVDSTLKIQPAKLEDSAVYLCASTMGPQETQYFGPGTRLLVL.

This clonotype was detected ten times or more. This chain connects TRBV2 to TRBJ1-1, with D maybe TRBD1 (6 bases). The germline gives CDR1 SNHLY, CDR2 FYNNEI. V lost 6 bases and J lost 1, with 12 bases in between. CDR3 size: 14 residues. CDR3 sequence (DNA): TGTGCCAGCAGGGCCGGGACATGGAACACTGAAGCTTTCTTT. This sequence encodes CASRAGTWNTEAFF. Drawing the rest from reference TRBV2 and TRBJ1-1, the complete variable domain is EPEVTQTPSHQVTQMGQEVILRCVPISNHLYFYWYRQILGQKVEFLVSFYNNEISEKSEIFDDQFSVERPDGSNFTLKIRSTKLEDSAMYFCASRAGTWNTEAFFGQGTRLTVV.

This clonotype was seen repeatedly, ten times or more. A read error may account for a junction end that differs from germline. The V call is TRBV7-2, the J call TRBJ2-3; 7 positions agree with TRBD1. Germline CDR1 SGHTA, CDR2 FQGNSA. This CDR3 comprises 14 residues. The DNA for the CDR3 is TGCGCCAGCAGTCGGGACAGAGGGACGGATACGCAGTATTTT. The encoded protein is CASSRDRGTDTQYF.

This clonotype was detected a few times. The chain uses TRBV20-1 and TRBJ2-1; a possible D gene is TRBD2 (6 bases). Germline-derived CDR1 and CDR2 are DFQATT and SNEGSKA (reference sequence). CDR3 size: 15 residues. With 4 bases removed from V and 5 bases from J, the gap between germline ends came to 18 bases. In nucleotides, the CDR3 is TGCAGTGCTAATCCGCGGGGAAAAGGTGACAATGAGCAGTTCTTC. Translation gives CSANPRGKGDNEQFF.

V is TRBV25-1 and J is TRBJ1-4; no clear D. CDR3 length equals 14 residues. CDR1 and CDR2 from the germline V gene are MGHDK and SYGVNS. Trimming removed 3 bases from V and 0 bases from J, with 5 bases in between. The CDR3 nucleotides read TGTGCCAGCAGTGAGGTTTCAACTAATGAAAAACTGTTTTTT. It translates to CASSEVSTNEKLFF.

This clonotype was observed many times. CDR3 protein: CASSLGRVDTEAFF. DNA for the CDR3: TGCGCCAGCAGCTTGGGCAGGGTGGACACTGAAGCTTTCTTT. The genes are TRBV5-1 and TRBJ1-1, with a possible D match to TRBD1 (5 bases). The germline V gene has CDR1 SGHRS and CDR2 YFSETQ. The length of the CDR3 is 14 residues. The germline V and J ends were trimmed by 0 bases and 3 bases, with 9 bases remaining between them.

The table lists this clonotype with a few counts. V and J are TRBV4-1 and TRBJ1-5; TRBD1 is a possible D gene (6 bases). The germline gives CDR1 MGHRA, CDR2 YSYEKL. Deletions cut 3 bases from V and 3 bases from J, with 9 bases between. CDR3 length: 14 residues. The CDR3 is CASSHGQPNQPQHF. CDR3 in DNA: TGCGCCAGCAGCCACGGACAGCCCAATCAGCCCCAGCATTTT.

J is TRBJ2-7 and V is TRBV4-1; tentative D call: TRBD2 (5 bases). This CDR3 contains 15 residues. The ends were cut back, 4 bases at V and 0 bases at J, with 13 bases in the middle. CDR1 MGHRA and CDR2 YSYEKL come from the germline V gene. The CDR3 coding sequence is TGCGCCAGCAGCCTCCAGGTGGGGAGCTCCTACGAGCAGTACTTC. Residues: CASSLQVGSSYEQYF.

This clonotype was seen repeatedly, ten times or more. The rearrangement uses TRBV28 and TRBJ2-3, with TRBD1 identical over 7 bases. The CDR3 runs 14 residues. Germline CDR1 reads MDHEN; CDR2 reads SYDVKM. The J segment lost 4 bases and the V segment lost 6 bases, leaving 7 bases of the junction unmatched. The CDR3 sequence: CASSLDRKADTQYF. The CDR3 DNA reads as TGTGCCAGCAGCCTGGACAGGAAGGCAGATACGCAGTATTTT.

CDR3 DNA: TGCAGTGCCACGACTAGCGGGAGAATGGACATTCAGTACTTC. Its translation: CSATTSGRMDIQYF. The chain links TRBV20-1 to TRBJ2-4; 12 nucleotides align to TRBD2. The CDR3 runs 14 residues. The J segment lost 8 bases and the V segment lost 6 bases, leaving 8 bases of the junction unmatched. Germline values: CDR1 DFQATT, CDR2 SNEGSKA (reference sequence).

This rearrangement joins TRBV13 to TRBJ2-3; 10 positions match TRBD1. Germline V gene data show CDR1 as PRHDT and CDR2 as FYEKMQ (reference sequence). The V segment lost 6 bases and the J segment 5 bases; nucleotides outside the gene matches: 11. The CDR3 totals 16 residues. The CDR3 DNA sequence: TGTGCCAGCAGTTTCCCCCGGACAGGGGGAGGAGATACGCAGTATTTT. This translates into CASSFPRTGGGDTQYF.

This clonotype was seen at least ten times. The gene calls are TRBV28 and TRBJ1-4; no firm D call. With 6 bases removed from V and 6 bases from J, the gap between germline ends came to 20 bases. The germline V gene has CDR1 MDHEN and CDR2 SYDVKM. There are 16 residues in the CDR3. DNA for the CDR3: TGTGCCAGCAGCCGACTGTTGACACTAGCGGATGAAAAACTGTTTTTT. This gives the protein CASSRLLTLADEKLFF.

The CDR3 DNA reads as TGCGCCAGCACCTTCTGGGGGGGGAGTACAGATACGCAGTATTTT. It specifies CASTFWGGSTDTQYF. The rearrangement links TRBV5-1 to TRBJ2-3, with 7 bases matching TRBD2. This CDR3 is 15 amino acids long. Trimming cost V 6 bases and J 3 bases; bases outside gene matches: 10. Germline lookup yields CDR1 SGHRS and CDR2 YFSETQ.

The chain joins TRBV6-2 or TRBV6-3 to TRBJ1-2; unclear D gene. This CDR3 region has 15 residues. Trimming shortened V by 5 bases and J by 0 bases, and 13 bases separated the two germline ends. Germline CDR1 and CDR2: MNHEY and SVGEGT. DNA for the CDR3: TGTGCCAGCAGTGAGCTAGTAGCGGCTAACTATGGCTACACCTTC. Amino acids: CASSELVAANYGYTF.

This clonotype was seen at least ten times. The chain employs TRBV7-9 and TRBJ2-3; D gene ambiguous. CDR3 length: 13 amino acids. Germline assignment: CDR1 SEHNR and CDR2 FQNEAQ (reference sequence). V was clipped by 10 bases and J by 2 bases, with 13 bases between them. Here the CDR3 DNA reads TGTGCCACCCGCCCCCACCCCACAGATACGCAGTATTTT. Its protein is CATRPHPTDTQYF.

This clonotype appeared many times. The V and J genes are TRBV4-3 and TRBJ2-5; no reliable D call. Germline loops: CDR1 LGHNA, CDR2 YSLEER. The CDR3 runs to 19 residues. V gave up 1 base and J gave up 5 bases, with 26 bases separating them. DNA of the CDR3: TGCGCCAGCAGCCAAGCATTCCCCCTAGACTGGATGTCCTTGGAGACCCAGTACTTC. This codes for CASSQAFPLDWMSLETQYF.

This clonotype appeared many times. This chain connects TRBV6-1 to TRBJ2-3; tentatively, D is TRBD2 (5 bases). Per the germline V gene, CDR1 is MNHNS and CDR2 is SASEGT. This CDR3 has 15 amino acids. Trimming took off 2 bases at V and 4 bases at J, with 13 bases between the two ends. DNA for the CDR3: TGTGCCAGCAGTGAACGGGAAAACGGGCCAGATACGCAGTATTTT. This codes for CASSERENGPDTQYF.

Ten or more counts support this clonotype. This chain connects TRBV10-3 to TRBJ1-1; 12 bases match TRBD1. After removal of 11 bases from V and 1 base from J, the junction contained 17 bases not matched to a gene. Germline CDR1 ENHRY, CDR2 SYGVKD. This CDR3 contains 18 residues. The CDR3 coding sequence is TGTGCCGTAGGGACCGGGACAGGGGGCGCTTCCCGGAACACTGAAGCTTTCTTT. This translates into CAVGTGTGGASRNTEAFF.

This clonotype has a count of ten or more. The chain has TRBV6-5 and TRBJ1-1; maybe TRBD1 (5 bases). The CDR3 has 16 amino acids. Trimming left V 4 bases short and J 1 base short, with 16 bases between. Germline CDR1 and CDR2: MNHEY and SVGAGI. The CDR3 protein is CASSSSRGRRNTEAFF. As DNA, the CDR3 is TGTGCCAGCAGTTCAAGCCGGGGGAGAAGGAACACTGAAGCTTTCTTT.

The table lists this clonotype with many counts. The rearrangement links TRBV6-1 to TRBJ1-6; D gene unclear. The CDR3 has 15 residues. Germline loops: CDR1 MNHNS, CDR2 SASEGT. V was pared by 7 bases and J by 8 bases, with 18 bases between. The CDR3 DNA is TGTGCCAGCAAAACTACCGGGGTTGTTCATTCACCCCTCCACTTT. It is translated as CASKTTGVVHSPLHF.

The chain has TRBV6-5 and TRBJ1-1; D is unresolved. Germline V gives CDR1 MNHEY, CDR2 SVGAGI. The CDR3 has 14 amino acids. Trimming took off 0 bases at V and 0 bases at J, with 5 bases between the two ends. CDR3 nucleotide sequence: TGTGCCAGCAGTTACTCGACCCTGAACACTGAAGCTTTCTTT. It specifies CASSYSTLNTEAFF.

The V gene is TRBV24-1, the J gene TRBJ2-5; 8 bases align to TRBD2. The V gene end was trimmed by 9 bases and the J gene end by 3 bases; junction bases not matched to a gene: 11. In germline, CDR1 is KGHDR, CDR2 SFDVKD. This CDR3 spans 15 amino acids. The CDR3 loop is CATSPGSSGKETQYF. The CDR3 DNA reads as TGTGCCACCTCTCCCGGGAGTAGCGGGAAAGAGACCCAGTACTTC.

This clonotype came up many times. The J gene is TRBJ2-7, the V gene TRBV29-1; TRBD1 might be the D (5 bases). The germline V and J ends were trimmed by 5 bases and 3 bases, with 11 bases remaining between them. CDR3 length: 12 residues. Germline lookup yields CDR1 SQVTM and CDR2 ANQGSEA. CDR3 amino acids: CSVTTDIYEQYF. The CDR3 DNA follows: TGCAGCGTTACGACGGACATCTACGAGCAGTACTTC.

This clonotype came up many times. The V call is TRBV10-2, the J call TRBJ1-1; D is unclear. The V gene's germline CDR1 is WSHSY and CDR2 SAAADI. The CDR3 has 12 amino acids. V lost 6 bases and J lost 6, with 11 bases in between. The DNA for the CDR3 is TGCGCCAGCAGCCATTTTGCGGCTGAAGCTTTCTTT. Protein product: CASSHFAAEAFF.

This chain links TRBV7-9 with TRBJ2-5, with TRBD1 matching over 9 bases. The CDR3 sequence is 14 residues long. V lost 6 bases and J lost 1; bases outside the gene matches: 3. Looked up from germline, CDR1 is SEHNR and CDR2 is FQNEAQ (reference sequence). DNA of the CDR3: TGTGCCAGCAGACCGACAGGGGGCCAAGAGACCCAGTACTTC. Its translation: CASRPTGGQETQYF.

This clonotype was found many times. The chain couples TRBV11-3 to TRBJ2-1; 13 positions match TRBD2. The CDR3 spans 20 residues. Trimming at V came to 7 bases and at J to 4 bases, leaving 19 bases not matched to a gene. Germline V CDR1 and CDR2: SGHNT, YENEEA. CDR3 amino acids: CASITHMGTSGLAGYNEQFF. The DNA of the CDR3 is TGTGCCAGCATCACCCATATGGGGACATCGGGACTAGCGGGGTACAATGAGCAGTTCTTC.

This clonotype has only a few counts. V usage is TRBV11-2 and J usage is TRBJ2-7, with D uncertain. The length of the CDR3 is 10 residues. V was trimmed by 9 bases and J by 2 bases, leaving 5 bases between them. Germline V CDR1 and CDR2: SGHAT, FQNNGV. As DNA, the CDR3 is TGTGCCAGTGCAGCCTACGAGCAGTACTTC. Amino acid sequence: CASAAYEQYF.

The rearrangement uses TRBV7-6 and TRBJ2-1, with 9 bases that match TRBD2. The V segment lost 0 bases and the J segment 8 bases; nucleotides outside the gene matches: 5. CDR1 and CDR2 from the germline V gene are SGHVS and FNYEAQ. CDR3 length equals 15 residues. CDR3 coding DNA: TGTGCCAGCAGCTTAGCGGGCGGGAGGGGCGATGAGCAGTTCTTC. Amino acid sequence: CASSLAGGRGDEQFF.

The chain uses TRBV4-2 and TRBJ2-7, with 8 bases fitting TRBD2. CDR1 is LGHNA and CDR2 is YNFKEQ in the germline V gene. The CDR3 length is 16 residues. The V segment lost 0 bases and the J segment 5 bases; nucleotides outside the gene matches: 9. CDR3 protein: CASSQDRSGSGNEQYF. In DNA form, the CDR3 reads TGTGCCAGCAGCCAAGATAGAAGCGGGAGTGGGAACGAGCAGTACTTC.

This clonotype was found many times. The gene calls are TRBV5-8 and TRBJ1-1; D ambiguous. This CDR3 has 13 residues. Germline CDR1 SGHTS, CDR2 YDEGEE. Trimming took off 0 bases at V and 5 bases at J, with 8 bases between the two ends. CDR3: CASSLEPETEAFF. As DNA, the CDR3 is TGTGCCAGCAGCTTGGAACCGGAGACTGAAGCTTTCTTT.

This clonotype was counted only a few times. The rearrangement links TRBV20-1 to TRBJ2-7; 15 nucleotides match TRBD2. Germline-derived CDR1 and CDR2 are DFQATT and SNEGSKA (reference sequence). This CDR3 is built from 15 residues. The J segment lost 7 bases and the V segment lost 0 bases, leaving 4 bases of the junction unmatched. The CDR3 region is CSARDGLAGGGEQYF. The CDR3 DNA is TGCAGTGCTAGAGACGGACTAGCGGGAGGGGGTGAGCAGTACTTC.

In this sample, this clonotype turned up many times. V is TRBV6-5 and J is TRBJ1-4, with TRBD1 identical over 10 bases. The length of the CDR3 is 15 residues. Trimming at V came to 2 bases and at J to 8 bases, leaving 5 bases not matched to a gene. CDR1 MNHEY and CDR2 SVGAGI come from the germline V gene. CDR3 residues: CASSYDGQGGEKLFF. DNA of the CDR3: TGTGCCAGCAGTTACGACGGACAGGGGGGAGAAAAACTGTTTTTT.